This record looks at one T cell receptor (beta chain) sequence and its context. The V gene lost 8 bases and the J gene lost 11 bases, with 14 bases spanning the gap. The CDR3 runs 11 residues. Germline CDR1 reads KGHDR; CDR2 reads SFDVKD. This sample is part of a study of blood T cell repertoires in COVID-19. Study overall: The cDNA or gDNA used as material had been derived from T cells, B-cell-depleted T cells, or PBMCs.

This table comes from immunoSEQ multiplex PCR, and its TCRdb copy is limited to in-frame clones, with some not included. The sample shows 110,000 or so clones, about 85% of them seen only once. The chain links TRBV24-1 to TRBJ1-2; the D is unclear. The clonotype originates from a man aged 40-49 years with acute or convalescent COVID-19. What was sequenced was peripheral blood. This chain's CDR3 is CATTNGVEYTF. The CDR3 DNA reads as TGTGCCACCACCAACGGCGTGGAGTACACCTTC.